This TCR beta chain was retrieved from a study of blood T cell repertoires in COVID-19. Here immunoSEQ multiplex PCR was the method, and the copy in TCRdb shows in-frame clones only, minus some. The sample yields 70,000 to 90,000 clones, 86% seen once. After removal of 1 base from V and 0 bases from J, the junction contained 1 base not matched to a gene. Germline V gene lookup returns CDR1 SGHRS and CDR2 YFSETQ. This CDR3 contains 16 residues. The TCR was taken from a man aged 55 to 70 with acute or convalescent COVID-19. The gene calls are TRBV5-1 and TRBJ2-2, with 9 bases that match TRBD2. Specimen: peripheral blood. Here the CDR3 DNA reads TGCGCCAGCAGCTTGCCTAGCGGGGCGAACACCGGGGAGCTGTTTTTT. Protein sequence: CASSLPSGANTGELFF.